The 30 T cell receptor beta chains presented below share a single source sample, sequenced in a study of CD8+ T cells in alopecia areata. The sequencing template was cDNA reverse transcribed from extracted RNA. Profiling relied on immunoSEQ multiplex PCR, and the TCRdb table lists in-frame clones only, not all of them. The sample shows over 150,000 clones, 60% to 70% of them seen only once. Treatment indicated: oral pan-JAK inhibitor, 5-10 mg twice daily. The sequencing here drew on CD4+ T cells sorted from blood, taken at week 4, from a patient treated with tofacitinib. The receptors here all came from a human donor with alopecia areata.

The gene calls are TRBV28 and TRBJ1-2, with TRBD1 as a possible D gene (6 bases). Germline CDR1 is MDHEN and CDR2 is SYDVKM. Between the trimmed V and J ends, which lost 3 bases and 3 bases, there was a span of 11 bases. CDR3 length: 14 residues. CDR3 region: CASSFGRTDYGYTF. The CDR3 DNA is TGTGCCAGCAGTTTTGGGCGGACAGACTATGGCTACACCTTC.

The chain is built from TRBV11-3 and TRBJ2-5; D perhaps matches TRBD1 (6 bases). This CDR3 has 14 amino acids. Germline V gene lookup returns CDR1 SGHNT and CDR2 YENEEA. The CDR3 DNA reads TGTGCGGGAAAACCAAGGGGGTACCAAGAGACCCAGTACTTC. Encoded protein: CAGKPRGYQETQYF.

V gene TRBV30 combines with J gene TRBJ2-1; D is unresolved. V shed 5 bases and J shed 12 bases, with 23 bases lying between them. The CDR3 loop spans 14 amino acids. The germline V gene has CDR1 GTSNPN and CDR2 SVGIG (reference sequence). In nucleotides, the CDR3 is TGTGCCTGGGGCCCCCGGTGGGAAAGTCCCGCGCAGTTCTTC. Amino acid sequence: CAWGPRWESPAQFF.

J is TRBJ2-1 and V is TRBV30; D uncertain. There are 13 residues in the CDR3. Trimming removed 4 bases at V and 10 bases at J, with 17 bases between. The germline gives CDR1 GTSNPN, CDR2 SVGIG (reference sequence). The CDR3 nucleotides are TGTGCCTGGACTGAACCGGACCACCTCGAGCAGTTCTTC. Its translation is CAWTEPDHLEQFF.

The chain recombines TRBV27 with TRBJ2-7; D may be TRBD1 or TRBD2 (5 bases each). V was trimmed by 5 bases and J by 10 bases, leaving 15 bases between them. The CDR3 spans 12 residues. Germline V gene data show CDR1 as MNHEY and CDR2 as SMNVEV (reference sequence). The CDR3 spells CASSPGTGLQYF. Here the CDR3 DNA reads TGTGCCAGCAGTCCGGGGACGGGATTACAGTACTTC.

This clone was counted only a few times. This chain joins TRBV19 and TRBJ1-5, with TRBD1 as a possible D gene (6 bases). The ends were cut back, 7 bases at V and 1 base at J, with 14 bases in the middle. Germline V gives CDR1 LNHDA, CDR2 SQIVND (reference sequence). The CDR3 runs to 15 residues. This chain's CDR3 is CASTLGQQSNQPQHF. DNA for the CDR3: TGTGCCAGTACCCTCGGACAGCAGAGCAATCAGCCCCAGCATTTT.

The chain uses TRBV7-2 and TRBJ2-1; a possible D gene is TRBD2 (5 bases). The CDR3 consists of 12 residues. Germline CDR1 reads SGHTA; CDR2 reads FQGNSA. The V gene lost 5 bases and the J gene lost 7 bases, with 9 bases spanning the gap. The DNA of the CDR3 is TGTGCCAGCAGCGTCCCGGGAAATGAGCAGTTCTTC. Translation gives CASSVPGNEQFF.

The chain is built from TRBV30 and TRBJ1-2; D call uncertain. This CDR3 spans 14 amino acids. The V end lost 2 bases, the J end lost 0 bases, and 10 bases lay between the germline ends. Germline V gene lookup returns CDR1 GTSNPN and CDR2 SVGIG (reference sequence). The CDR3: CAWSMDLTNYGYTF. The CDR3 DNA sequence: TGTGCCTGGAGTATGGACCTTACTAACTATGGCTACACCTTC.

The chain recombines TRBV29-1 with TRBJ2-1, with 14 bases matching TRBD2. Germline CDR1 SQVTM, CDR2 ANQGSEA. The J segment lost 10 bases and the V segment lost 3 bases, leaving 5 bases of the junction unmatched. The CDR3 consists of 14 residues. The CDR3 protein is CSVEGLAGVDEQFF. CDR3 in DNA: TGCAGCGTTGAGGGACTAGCGGGAGTTGACGAGCAGTTCTTC.

The rearrangement links TRBV6-1 to TRBJ1-4, with TRBD1 identical over 8 bases. The trim removed 6 bases at V and 8 bases at J, leaving 5 bases unmatched. Germline V gene data show CDR1 as MNHNS and CDR2 as SASEGT. The CDR3 loop spans 13 amino acids. The CDR3 reads CASRGQGGEKLFF. The CDR3 DNA reads as TGTGCCAGCAGAGGACAGGGTGGGGAAAAACTGTTTTTT.

The V gene is TRBV27, the J gene TRBJ2-5, with D possibly being TRBD1 (6 bases). CDR3 size: 15 residues. V was pared by 2 bases and J by 5 bases, with 15 bases between. Germline-derived CDR1 and CDR2 are MNHEY and SMNVEV (reference sequence). The DNA for the CDR3 is TGTGCCAGCAGTTTAGGGACACCCAGGGCCGAGACCCAGTACTTC. The encoded protein is CASSLGTPRAETQYF.

The gene calls are TRBV25-1 and TRBJ2-1; D is uncertain. Germline V gene sequence: CDR1 MGHDK, CDR2 SYGVNS. The CDR3 covers 15 residues. The ends were cut back, 5 bases at V and 1 base at J, with 12 bases in the middle. This CDR3 is CASSPPAGSYNEQFF. CDR3 in DNA: TGTGCCAGCAGTCCGCCGGCTGGATCCTACAATGAGCAGTTCTTC. The full variable domain, rest sourced from reference TRBV25-1 and TRBJ2-1, is EADIYQTPRYLVIGTGKKITLECSQTMGHDKMYWYQQDPGMELHLIHYSYGVNSTEKGDLSSESTVSRIRTEHFPLTLESARPSHTSQYLCASSPPAGSYNEQFFGPGTRLTVL.

This clone was seen just once. The chain combines TRBV7-9 with TRBJ2-5; D may be TRBD2 (6 bases). V shed 3 bases and J shed 5 bases, with 16 bases lying between them. Germline CDR1 is SEHNR and CDR2 is FQNEAQ (reference sequence). The CDR3 length is 15 residues. CDR3 protein: CASSFSAVGGETQYF. DNA for the CDR3: TGTGCCAGCAGCTTCTCAGCGGTTGGAGGGGAGACCCAGTACTTC. Full variable domain (outside the CDR3, taken from reference TRBV7-9 and TRBJ2-5): DTGVSQNPRHKITKRGQNVTFRCDPISEHNRLYWYRQTLGQGPEFLTYFQNEAQLEKSRLLSDRFSAERPKGSFSTLEIQRTEQGDSAMYLCASSFSAVGGETQYFGPGTRLLVL.

The chain employs TRBV29-1 and TRBJ2-5; 8 nucleotides align to TRBD1. The CDR3 loop spans 15 amino acids. Germline values: CDR1 SQVTM, CDR2 ANQGSEA. V gave up 6 bases and J gave up 3 bases; unmatched junction bases: 12. CDR3 amino acids: CSVDVRGLLKETQYF. In nucleotides, the CDR3 is TGCAGCGTGGACGTCAGGGGGCTACTAAAAGAGACCCAGTACTTC.

The chain employs TRBV28 and TRBJ2-7; 7 bases agree with TRBD1. The CDR3 totals 15 residues. Germline V gene data show CDR1 as MDHEN and CDR2 as SYDVKM. With V trimmed by 4 bases and J by 2 bases, 8 bases remained unmatched. The CDR3 DNA sequence: TGTGCCAGCAGTTCTACAGGGGTGCCCCCCTACGAGCAGTACTTC. Translation gives CASSSTGVPPYEQYF. Full variable domain (remainder filled in from reference TRBV28 and TRBJ2-7): DVKVTQSSRYLVKRTGEKVFLECVQDMDHENMFWYRQDPGLGLRLIYFSYDVKMKEKGDIPEGYSVSREKKERFSLILESASTNQTSMYLCASSSTGVPPYEQYFGPGTRLTVT.

The chain couples TRBV5-1 to TRBJ2-3; 12 positions match TRBD2. Germline CDR1 SGHRS, CDR2 YFSETQ. The ends lost 4 bases at V and 2 bases at J; junction bases unmatched: 5. The CDR3 length is 16 residues. DNA of the CDR3: TGCGCCAGCAGCGTAGGACTAGCGGGACCCACAGATACGCAGTATTTT. It codes for CASSVGLAGPTDTQYF.

The V and J genes are TRBV29-1 and TRBJ2-1, with TRBD2 matching over 7 bases. The CDR3 length is 12 residues. Germline-derived CDR1 and CDR2 are SQVTM and ANQGSEA. With 1 base clipped from V and 9 bases from J, the junction kept 3 bases outside the gene matches. The CDR3 spells CSVEGTSGEQFF. In nucleotides, the CDR3 is TGCAGCGTTGAAGGGACTAGTGGTGAGCAGTTCTTC.

V is TRBV28 and J is TRBJ2-1; 8 bases line up with TRBD2. V lost 6 bases to trimming and J lost 3 bases; unmatched junction nucleotides: 7. The CDR3 is made up of 15 amino acids. Germline values: CDR1 MDHEN, CDR2 SYDVKM. The CDR3 here is CASRRTSGGYNEQFF. In DNA form, the CDR3 reads TGTGCCAGCAGACGAACTAGCGGAGGCTACAATGAGCAGTTCTTC.

The genes are TRBV25-1 and TRBJ2-2; D is perhaps TRBD1 (5 bases). The CDR3 is 15 amino acids. CDR1 and CDR2 (germline): MGHDK, SYGVNS. Trimming shortened V by 1 base and J by 5 bases, and 11 bases separated the two germline ends. This CDR3 is CASSESRDGTGELFF. CDR3 bases: TGTGCCAGCAGTGAATCCAGGGATGGGACCGGGGAGCTGTTTTTT.

The chain joins TRBV11-2 to TRBJ1-2; 9 nucleotides align to TRBD1. The germline V gene has CDR1 SGHAT and CDR2 FQNNGV. J lost 8 bases, V lost 5 bases, and 6 bases had no gene match. The CDR3 loop spans 13 amino acids. CDR3 amino acids: CASSPWTGDGYTF. The CDR3 coding sequence is TGTGCCAGCAGCCCATGGACAGGGGACGGCTACACCTTC.

The V gene is TRBV28, the J gene TRBJ2-3, with a tentative D call TRBD2 (6 bases). Germline V CDR1 and CDR2: MDHEN, SYDVKM. The V and J ends lost 8 bases and 6 bases respectively, with 15 bases between them. The CDR3 runs 13 residues. CDR3 coding DNA: TGTGCCAGCGCTCGGGACTTCGAGGATACGCAGTATTTT. The encoded protein is CASARDFEDTQYF.

The table lists this clone with a few counts. J is TRBJ2-4 and V is TRBV29-1; TRBD1 agrees at 9 bases. Trimming took 7 bases from V and 4 from J; bases not matched to a gene: 8. There are 14 residues in the CDR3. Germline lookup yields CDR1 SQVTM and CDR2 ANQGSEA. The CDR3 reads CSAERGTGKNIQYF. CDR3 sequence (DNA): TGCAGCGCAGAGAGGGGGACAGGGAAAAACATTCAGTACTTC.

J is TRBJ2-5 and V is TRBV29-1; D is possibly TRBD1 or TRBD2 (5 bases each). The CDR3 contains 16 residues. Germline V gives CDR1 SQVTM, CDR2 ANQGSEA. V was clipped by 7 bases and J by 3 bases, with 24 bases between them. The CDR3 coding sequence is TGCAGCGGACTGACTTGGGGACCCCCACGGGAAGAGACCCAGTACTTC. Amino acid sequence: CSGLTWGPPREETQYF.

This sequence joins TRBV4-2 and TRBJ2-4, with 7 nucleotides matching TRBD2. The CDR3 has 16 amino acids. Germline values: CDR1 LGHNA, CDR2 YNFKEQ. J gave up 0 bases and V 0 bases, and 2 bases lay outside the gene matches. Here the CDR3 reads CASSQDSGSAKNIQYF. As DNA, the CDR3 is TGTGCCAGCAGCCAAGATAGCGGGTCAGCCAAAAACATTCAGTACTTC.

A few counts support this clone. This chain connects TRBV25-1 to TRBJ2-1, with D tentatively TRBD1 (5 bases). The CDR3 covers 13 residues. Germline lookup yields CDR1 MGHDK and CDR2 SYGVNS. V was shortened by 8 bases and J by 4 bases, with 12 bases between the two germline ends. The CDR3 DNA follows: TGTGCCAGCCTAGGGGTGGGGTACAATGAGCAGTTCTTC. Its translation: CASLGVGYNEQFF.

This clone occurred once. The CDR3 DNA is TGTGCCAGCAGTTTCTCCGCAGCGACCTACGAGCAGTACTTC. This encodes CASSFSAATYEQYF. This chain joins TRBV27 and TRBJ2-7; D is unresolved. V was trimmed by 3 bases and J by 2 bases, leaving 11 bases between them. CDR1 and CDR2 from the germline V gene are MNHEY and SMNVEV (reference sequence). There are 14 residues in the CDR3.

Worth noting for this clone: This same CDR3 is encoded by further DNA sequences in the sample. CDR3 nucleotides: TGTGCCTGGAGTGTACCGGGTCAGCCCCAGCATTTT. This translates into CAWSVPGQPQHF. The chain carries TRBV30 and TRBJ1-5; D ambiguous. Germline lookup yields CDR1 GTSNPN and CDR2 SVGIG (reference sequence). CDR3 length: 12 amino acids. Trimming pared 0 bases from V and 6 bases from J, leaving 6 bases between. Drawing the rest from reference TRBV30 and TRBJ1-5, the complete variable domain is SQTIHQWPATLVQPVGSPLSLECTVEGTSNPNLYWYRQAAGRGLQLLFYSVGIGQISSEVPQNLSASRPQDRQFILSSKKLLLSDSGFYLCAWSVPGQPQHFGDGTRLSIL.

This chain links TRBV19 with TRBJ1-1; D not certain. CDR1 is LNHDA and CDR2 is SQIVND in the germline V gene (reference sequence). There are 13 residues in the CDR3. The V end lost 8 bases, the J end lost 1 base, and 11 bases lay between the germline ends. This CDR3 is CASGPRGNTEAFF. In nucleotides, the CDR3 is TGTGCCAGTGGGCCGCGAGGGAACACTGAAGCTTTCTTT.

Remarks on this clone: Other DNA sequences in this sample translate to the same CDR3. This chain joins TRBV15 and TRBJ2-7; possible D gene TRBD1, 5 bases. Looked up from germline, CDR1 is LNHNV and CDR2 is YYDKDF (reference sequence). CDR3 size: 14 residues. The V end lost 0 bases, the J end lost 1 base, and 7 bases lay between the germline ends. The CDR3 region is CATSREAGSYEQYF. CDR3 bases: TGTGCCACCAGCAGAGAGGCAGGGTCCTACGAGCAGTACTTC.

The V call is TRBV5-1, the J call TRBJ2-1; 10 positions agree with TRBD2. The CDR3 consists of 14 residues. With 4 bases clipped from V and 7 bases from J, the junction kept 5 bases outside the gene matches. CDR1 is SGHRS and CDR2 is YFSETQ in the germline V gene. The DNA of the CDR3 is TGCGCCAGCAGCCCTCTAGCGGGAGCAAATGAGCAGTTCTTC. Its protein is CASSPLAGANEQFF.